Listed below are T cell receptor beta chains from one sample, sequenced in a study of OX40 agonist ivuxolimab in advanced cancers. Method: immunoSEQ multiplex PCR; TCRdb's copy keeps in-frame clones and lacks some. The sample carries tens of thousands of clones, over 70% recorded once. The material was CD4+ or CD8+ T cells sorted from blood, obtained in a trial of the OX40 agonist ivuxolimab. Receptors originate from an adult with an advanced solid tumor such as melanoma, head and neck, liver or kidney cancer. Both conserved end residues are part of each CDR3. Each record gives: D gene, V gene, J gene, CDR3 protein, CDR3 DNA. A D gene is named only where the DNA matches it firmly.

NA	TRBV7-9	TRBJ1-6	CASSLAPGNNSPLHF	TGTGCCAGCAGCTTAGCGCCGGGAAATAATTCACCCCTCCACTTT
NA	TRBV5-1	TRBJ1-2	CASSLEAGTYYGYTF	TGCGCCAGCAGCTTGGAGGCAGGGACGTACTATGGCTACACCTTC
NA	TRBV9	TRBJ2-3	CASSARSWATDTQYF	TGTGCCAGCAGCGCCCGTTCGTGGGCGACAGATACGCAGTATTTT
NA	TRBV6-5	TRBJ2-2	CASRGSNTGELFF	TGTGCCAGTCGGGGATCCAACACCGGGGAGCTGTTTTTT
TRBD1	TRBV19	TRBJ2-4	CASSTIWKTGGGYIQYF	TGTGCCAGTAGTACCATATGGAAGACAGGGGGCGGTTACATTCAGTACTTC
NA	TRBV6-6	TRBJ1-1	CASMPRGNTEAFF	TGTGCCAGCATGCCACGAGGAAACACTGAAGCTTTCTTT
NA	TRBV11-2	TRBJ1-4	CASSRQGLVNEKLFF	TGTGCCAGCAGCCGGCAGGGGCTAGTAAATGAAAAACTGTTTTTT
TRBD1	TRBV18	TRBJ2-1	CASSQSGTGQGSEQFF	TGTGCCAGCTCTCAATCCGGGACAGGACAGGGTAGCGAGCAGTTCTTC
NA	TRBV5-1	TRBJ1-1	CASLPGPTNTEAFF	TGCGCCAGCCTCCCGGGGCCGACGAACACTGAAGCTTTCTTT
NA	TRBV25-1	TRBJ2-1	CASSGFSASSYNEQFF	TGTGCCAGCAGTGGTTTTAGCGCAAGCTCCTACAATGAGCAGTTCTTC
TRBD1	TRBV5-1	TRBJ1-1	CASSWTGRPFEAFF	TGCGCCAGCAGCTGGACAGGGAGACCTTTTGAAGCTTTCTTT
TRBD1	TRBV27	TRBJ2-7	CASRVTGRYEQYF	TGTGCCAGCAGAGTGACAGGGCGCTACGAGCAGTACTTC
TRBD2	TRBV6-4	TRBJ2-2	CASSDQTGGNTGELFF	TGTGCCAGCAGTGACCAAACGGGGGGGAACACCGGGGAGCTGTTTTTT